A single sample is the source of the 30 T cell receptor beta chains below, sequenced in a study of T cells in Graves' hyperthyroidism and ophthalmopathy. Amplified TCR beta CDR3 regions derived from RNA transcripts. HTBI primers were employed in a first-round RT-PCR of the TCR CDR3. TCRdb recomputed calls from the multiplex PCR reads with MiXCR, one row per CDR3 protein. The repertoire holds around 350,000 distinct CDR3 sequences, approximately 25% seen once, with roughly 70% in the top ten. The sequenced material came from blood. The receptors come from a man aged 50 to 60 with Graves' hyperthyroidism.

The chain employs TRBV20-1 and TRBJ2-1; TRBD2 agrees at 7 bases. V lost 5 bases to trimming and J lost 5 bases; unmatched junction nucleotides: 6. The germline gives CDR1 DFQATT, CDR2 SNEGSKA (reference sequence). The CDR3 runs 13 residues. CDR3 sequence (DNA): TGCAGTGCTGACACGGGAGGACACAATGAGCAGTTCTTC. It is translated as CSADTGGHNEQFF.

This chain uses TRBV15 with TRBJ2-1; D not certain. CDR1 and CDR2 from the germline V gene are LNHNV and YYDKDF (reference sequence). The CDR3 has 13 residues. V gave up 5 bases and J gave up 1 base, with 6 bases separating them. DNA for the CDR3: TGTGCCACCAGCGTCTTATCCTACAATGAGCAGTTCTTC. Translating it yields CATSVLSYNEQFF.

This clonotype has at least ten counts. V usage is TRBV11-3 and J usage is TRBJ1-1; no definite D call. CDR1 SGHNT and CDR2 YENEEA come from the germline V gene. The CDR3 covers 14 residues. The V end lost 3 bases, the J end lost 0 bases, and 8 bases lay between the germline ends. CDR3 DNA: TGTGCCAGCAGCTTCGGATACATGAACACTGAAGCTTTCTTT. Translation: CASSFGYMNTEAFF.

There are many counts of this clonotype. J is TRBJ2-7 and V is TRBV7-2; 10 bases are shared with TRBD2. The CDR3 length is 17 residues. J gave up 3 bases and V 5 bases, and 13 bases lay outside the gene matches. Germline lookup yields CDR1 SGHTA and CDR2 FQGNSA. The CDR3 loop is CASSRARGTSAVYEQYF. As DNA, the CDR3 is TGTGCCAGCAGCCGAGCGAGGGGGACTAGCGCTGTCTACGAGCAGTACTTC. Supplemented by reference TRBV7-2 and TRBJ2-7, the full variable domain reads GAGVSQSPSNKVTEKGKDVELRCDPISGHTALYWYRQSLGQGLEFLIYFQGNSAPDKSGLPSDRFSAERTGGSVSTLTIQRTQQEDSAVYLCASSRARGTSAVYEQYFGPGTRLTVT.

This clonotype was seen a few times. This chain links TRBV5-1 with TRBJ2-7; D is unclear. The germline V and J ends were trimmed by 4 bases and 3 bases, with 14 bases remaining between them. The CDR3 runs 14 residues. Germline loops: CDR1 SGHRS, CDR2 YFSETQ. The DNA for the CDR3 is TGCGCCAGCAGCCAGACCCCAGTAGGCTACGAGCAGTACTTC. It is translated as CASSQTPVGYEQYF.

The J gene is TRBJ1-1, the V gene TRBV6-1; a weak D match, TRBD1 (6 bases). V lost 8 bases and J 1 base, leaving 11 bases between the germline ends. The germline gives CDR1 MNHNS, CDR2 SASEGT. The CDR3 length is 13 residues. CDR3 region: CASGRTANTEAFF. CDR3 in DNA: TGTGCCAGCGGGAGGACAGCGAACACTGAAGCTTTCTTT.

This clonotype turned up a few times. This chain uses TRBV2 with TRBJ2-1; 7 nucleotides match TRBD1. J was trimmed by 6 bases and V by 6 bases; bases with no gene match: 5. The germline V gene has CDR1 SNHLY and CDR2 FYNNEI. The CDR3 runs to 13 residues. The CDR3 DNA reads TGTGCCAGCAGGCTGACAGGGATCAATGAGCAGTTCTTC. This gives the protein CASRLTGINEQFF.

The chain links TRBV5-1 to TRBJ2-2; tentative D call: TRBD1 (6 bases). Germline loops: CDR1 SGHRS, CDR2 YFSETQ. The germline V and J ends were trimmed by 4 bases and 5 bases, with 12 bases remaining between them. The CDR3 runs 14 residues. CDR3 loop: CASSLVGGTGELFF. CDR3 sequence (DNA): TGCGCCAGCAGCCTGGTAGGGGGTACCGGGGAGCTGTTTTTT.

This clonotype has more than one count but fewer than ten. A junction boundary mismatches the germline segment, possibly from a read error. The rearrangement joins TRBV7-8 to TRBJ2-3; unclear D gene. The CDR3 spans 14 residues. Per germline, CDR1 SGHVS and CDR2 FQNEAQ. Here the CDR3 DNA reads TGTGCCAGCAGCTTATTGGATGCACAAGATGCGCAGTATTTT. Its protein product is CASSLLDAQDAQYF.

The rearrangement uses TRBV19 and TRBJ2-1, with 7 bases identical to TRBD2. The CDR3 contains 16 residues. In germline, CDR1 is LNHDA, CDR2 SQIVND (reference sequence). V gave up 5 bases and J gave up 4 bases; unmatched junction bases: 11. The CDR3 is CASSFRGSGNYNEQFF. The CDR3 DNA reads TGTGCCAGTAGTTTCCGGGGGAGCGGGAATTACAATGAGCAGTTCTTC. The entire variable domain, with the rest obtained from reference TRBV19 and TRBJ2-1, is as follows: DGGITQSPKYLFRKEGQNVTLSCEQNLNHDAMYWYRQDPGQGLRLIYYSQIVNDFQKGDIAEGYSVSREKKESFPLTVTSAQKNPTAFYLCASSFRGSGNYNEQFFGPGTRLTVL.

The chain couples TRBV29-1 to TRBJ2-2; 12 nucleotides agree with TRBD2. The ends lost 4 bases at V and 3 bases at J; junction bases unmatched: 6. The CDR3 runs to 16 residues. The germline gives CDR1 SQVTM, CDR2 ANQGSEA. As DNA, the CDR3 is TGCAGCGTTGTACTAGCGGGAGGAAGCGACACCGGGGAGCTGTTTTTT. Protein sequence: CSVVLAGGSDTGELFF.

This clonotype was counted ten times or more. The chain couples TRBV3-1 to TRBJ2-1; 9 nucleotides line up with TRBD2. Germline-derived CDR1 and CDR2 are LGHDT and YNNKEL (reference sequence). The CDR3 loop spans 15 amino acids. The ends lost 1 base at V and 7 bases at J; junction bases unmatched: 5. This chain's CDR3 is CASSQGVAGVNEQFF. The CDR3 DNA is TGTGCCAGCAGCCAAGGGGTAGCGGGAGTAAATGAGCAGTTCTTC.

Note on this clonotype: One base away lies a much larger clone, so this may be a sequencing read error. The chain combines TRBV28 with TRBJ2-1; TRBD2 is a possible D gene (5 bases). Germline lookup yields CDR1 MDHEN and CDR2 SYDVKM. The CDR3 consists of 14 residues. Trimming removed 6 bases at V and 10 bases at J, with 19 bases between. For the CDR3, the DNA is TGTGCCAGCAGGCGGCTAGTGGGAGTAGGGGAGCAGTTCTTC. Translation: CASRRLVGVGEQFF.

This clonotype appeared many times. The chain links TRBV7-9 to TRBJ2-7, with 10 bases identical to TRBD2. Germline CDR1 SEHNR, CDR2 FQNEAQ (reference sequence). The CDR3 has 16 residues. Trimming took 5 bases from V and 3 from J; bases not matched to a gene: 10. The CDR3 loop reads CASSPPSGRAVYEQYF. For the CDR3, the DNA is TGTGCCAGCAGCCCTCCAAGCGGGAGGGCCGTCTACGAGCAGTACTTC.

The chain has TRBV6-1 and TRBJ1-6; D is unclear. The CDR3 totals 14 residues. The V end was cut by 0 bases, the J end by 9 bases, with 9 bases between. The germline gives CDR1 MNHNS, CDR2 SASEGT. The CDR3 protein is CASSEAGEGSPLHF. Here the CDR3 DNA reads TGTGCCAGCAGTGAAGCCGGGGAGGGTTCACCCCTCCACTTT.

J is TRBJ2-7 and V is TRBV6-1, with 8 bases lining up with TRBD1. The CDR3 contains 15 residues. Germline trimming cut 2 bases from V and 3 bases from J; bases unmatched to any gene: 6. Per germline, CDR1 MNHNS and CDR2 SASEGT. The CDR3 DNA reads TGTGCCAGCAGTGAATGGAACAGGGGGGTCTACGAGCAGTACTTC. This translates into CASSEWNRGVYEQYF.

CDR3 nucleotide sequence: TGTGCCAGCAGCGTAGGAGGGGTTGGGGCCAACGTCCTGACTTTC. Protein: CASSVGGVGANVLTF. The V and J genes are TRBV9 and TRBJ2-6; the D call may be TRBD1 or TRBD2 (5 bases each). Trimming took off 0 bases at V and 3 bases at J, with 7 bases between the two ends. CDR3 length equals 15 residues. Looked up from germline, CDR1 is SGDLS and CDR2 is YYNGEE.

This clonotype was recorded many times. The chain is built from TRBV13 and TRBJ2-1, with D maybe TRBD2 (5 bases). Germline-derived CDR1 and CDR2 are PRHDT and FYEKMQ (reference sequence). CDR3 length: 14 amino acids. V was clipped by 3 bases and J by 5 bases, with 11 bases between them. This chain's CDR3 is CASSFRTSNNEQFF. The CDR3, as DNA: TGTGCCAGCAGCTTCCGAACTAGTAACAATGAGCAGTTCTTC.

This clonotype was recorded many times. This sequence joins TRBV12-3 or TRBV12-4 and TRBJ1-3; D not resolved. The V end lost 1 base, the J end lost 0 bases, and 7 bases lay between the germline ends. The CDR3 sequence is 15 residues long. The CDR3 DNA follows: TGTGCCAGCAGTTTAGACAGTTCCTCTGGAAACACCATATATTTT. Residues: CASSLDSSSGNTIYF.

This clonotype was detected a few times. The chain has TRBV2 and TRBJ1-2, with D unclear. Germline V gives CDR1 SNHLY, CDR2 FYNNEI. Trimming took off 7 bases at V and 1 base at J, with 13 bases between the two ends. This CDR3 contains 14 residues. The CDR3, as DNA: TGTGCCAGCATGAAGTCCAATGTTAACTATGGCTACACCTTC. Translation: CASMKSNVNYGYTF.

This chain uses TRBV7-3 with TRBJ2-7; 12 nucleotides align to TRBD2. The germline CDR1 and CDR2 sequences are SGHTA and FQGTGA. Unmatched junction bases numbered 16, after V lost 5 bases and J lost 2 bases. CDR3 size: 19 residues. CDR3: CASSIPRTSGDIGTYEQYF. DNA for the CDR3: TGTGCCAGCAGCATCCCTCGGACTAGCGGGGACATTGGGACCTACGAGCAGTACTTC.

This chain connects TRBV2 to TRBJ2-2; a weak D match, TRBD2 (5 bases). V was pared by 7 bases and J by 6 bases, with 15 bases between. The length of the CDR3 is 14 residues. Germline CDR1 and CDR2: SNHLY and FYNNEI. The CDR3 DNA is TGTGCCAGCAAGGGTGTAGGGAGTTCCGGGGAGCTGTTTTTT. Protein sequence: CASKGVGSSGELFF.

To note about this clonotype: One end of the junction fails to match germline, which may point to a read error. V gene TRBV27 combines with J gene TRBJ1-1; 11 positions agree with TRBD1. The CDR3 consists of 15 residues. Germline CDR1 and CDR2: MNHEY and SMNVEV (reference sequence). CDR3 sequence: CASSPLRTGGTGAFF. CDR3 DNA: TGTGCCAGCAGTCCACTGCGGACAGGGGGCACTGGAGCTTTCTTT.

This clonotype was seen ten or more times. The rearrangement links TRBV28 to TRBJ2-7; TRBD2 matches at 10 bases. CDR1 is MDHEN and CDR2 is SYDVKM in the germline V gene. The CDR3 totals 18 residues. J gave up 4 bases and V 6 bases, and 18 bases lay outside the gene matches. The CDR3 protein is CASSQAASGRSVWYEQYF. CDR3 nucleotides: TGTGCCAGCAGCCAAGCCGCTAGCGGGAGATCTGTGTGGTACGAGCAGTACTTC.

This clonotype was picked up many times. The V call is TRBV6-5, the J call TRBJ2-1; D call uncertain. CDR1 is MNHEY, CDR2 SVGAGI, per germline. V gave up 2 bases and J gave up 6 bases, with 14 bases separating them. CDR3 length: 15 amino acids. The CDR3: CASSYVGSRSNEQFF. As DNA, the CDR3 is TGTGCCAGCAGTTACGTTGGCTCCCGATCCAATGAGCAGTTCTTC.

The rearrangement uses TRBV18 and TRBJ2-2; D is uncertain. In germline, CDR1 is KGHSH, CDR2 LQKENI. The CDR3 runs 14 residues. The germline V and J ends were trimmed by 3 bases and 4 bases, with 9 bases remaining between them. The DNA for the CDR3 is TGTGCCAGCTCACCCCAACCCGGCACCGGGGAGCTGTTTTTT. It specifies CASSPQPGTGELFF.

A single count supports this clonotype. With a much larger clone just one base away, this may be a read error. The chain recombines TRBV3-1 with TRBJ2-5; 8 nucleotides agree with TRBD1. J gave up 6 bases and V 6 bases, and 9 bases lay outside the gene matches. Looked up from germline, CDR1 is LGHDT and CDR2 is YNNKEL (reference sequence). CDR3 length equals 14 residues. CDR3 nucleotide sequence: TGTGCCAGCAGTGATTCAGGGGGCGCGAAGACCCAGTACTTC. Translating it yields CASSDSGGAKTQYF.

The chain recombines TRBV9 with TRBJ2-1; 13 bases align to TRBD2. V lost 4 bases, J lost 0 bases, and 7 bases stayed unmatched. CDR3 length: 18 residues. Germline-derived CDR1 and CDR2 are SGDLS and YYNGEE. The CDR3 nucleotides read TGTGCCAGCAGCCCGGGACTAGCGGGACAGAGCTCCTACAATGAGCAGTTCTTC. Translating gives CASSPGLAGQSSYNEQFF.

The chain has TRBV9 and TRBJ2-5, with 10 bases that match TRBD2. This CDR3 comprises 16 residues. Germline values: CDR1 SGDLS, CDR2 YYNGEE. Trimming at V came to 4 bases and at J to 4 bases, leaving 10 bases not matched to a gene. CDR3 DNA: TGTGCCAGCAGCCTAAGCAGCGGGAGGGCCGGAGAGACCCAGTACTTC. Protein: CASSLSSGRAGETQYF.

This clonotype was recorded at least ten times. The V gene is TRBV6-1, the J gene TRBJ1-5; the D gene is possibly TRBD1 (5 bases). Germline assignment: CDR1 MNHNS and CDR2 SASEGT. V dropped 5 bases and J dropped 7 bases, with 9 bases sitting between them. The CDR3 has 12 residues. CDR3 sequence (DNA): TGTGCCAGCAGTATGGGGGAACAGCCCCAGCATTTT. This encodes CASSMGEQPQHF.